This paragraph covers one T cell receptor (beta chain) sequence. Its antigen remains unknown. Generated by immunoSEQ multiplex PCR, the TCRdb table keeps only in-frame clones and is missing some. The sample lists roughly 2.4 million clones, 90% to 96% occurring once. This record belongs to a study of shared clonotypes between healthy human individuals. Study-level points and caveats: Generation probabilities were higher for clonotypes shared across all four sorted-subset donors than for unshared ones.

The sequenced sample was naive CD4+ T cells sorted from blood. Subset specified: CD45RA+ positively selected. The sequence came from a young man in good health.

CDR3 DNA sequence: TGTGCCATCAGTACCGACAGGGCTCAAGAGACCCAGTACTTC. It yields the protein CAISTDRAQETQYF. The gene calls are TRBV10-3 and TRBJ2-5, with 7 nucleotides matching TRBD1. From germline, CDR1 is ENHRY and CDR2 SYGVKD. After removal of 5 bases from V and 2 bases from J, the junction contained 5 bases not matched to a gene. The CDR3 runs to 14 residues.